Sequencing of this T cell receptor (beta chain) was carried out in a study of lymphopenia after photon versus proton radiotherapy. Profiled with immunoSEQ multiplex PCR; TCRdb holds only in-frame clones, not every one. The sample contains around 66,000 clones, more than 75% of which appear only once. The germline V gene has CDR1 GTSNPN and CDR2 SVGIG (reference sequence). V was shortened by 7 bases and J by 6 bases, with 13 bases between the two germline ends. The CDR3 spans 11 residues. Study-level results: Larger post-nadir TCR diversity loss correlated inversely with survival in deceased patients. Oligoclonal CD8+ Temra expansion after nadir drove photon patients' diversity drop. Survival link was tested only in deceased patients; proton benefit remains a possibility. Photon-treated patients lost naive T cells and TCR diversity; proton-treated stayed stable.

With respect to this clone: Its antigen is undetermined.

The sample consisted of peripheral blood, taken from a patient treated with photon-based radiotherapy. The V call is TRBV30, the J call TRBJ2-7, with D unresolved. The TCR originated in a man aged 35 to 55 with gastric cancer. The CDR3 region is CALALTGEQYF. CDR3 coding DNA: TGTGCCTTGGCTTTAACGGGCGAGCAGTACTTC.